This T cell receptor beta chain was sequenced for a study of blood T cell repertoires in COVID-19. Study-level information: Spain, Italy and the United States supplied samples that represented acute and convalescent COVID-19. PBMCs, B-cell-depleted T cells, or T cells were the source of the cDNA or gDNA that made up the material.

Original processing methods: Cell counts per sample came from amplifying reference gene primers. Sequencing was performed with immunoSEQ multiplex PCR; in TCRdb, only in-frame clones are kept and a portion is missing. V and J calls and clone size follow that table, whereas D and trimming were derived from the DNA. The data contain more than 110,000 clones, around 86% of them singletons. This CDR3 is 13 amino acids long. The germline V gene encodes CDR1 MNHEY and CDR2 SVGAGI. V was pared by 8 bases and J by 5 bases, with 5 bases of the junction left unmatched. The sequence came from a woman aged 80 or over with acute or convalescent COVID-19. J is TRBJ1-5 and V is TRBV6-5, with 8 nucleotides matching TRBD1. Sequenced material: peripheral blood. The CDR3 sequence is CASGVTGDQPQHF. The CDR3 bases are TGTGCCAGCGGAGTGACAGGGGATCAGCCCCAGCATTTT.